The sequence of this T cell receptor beta chain was determined in a study of T cell changes during pregnancy in multiple sclerosis. Sequencing used immunoSEQ multiplex PCR; TCRdb keeps in-frame clones, though not all of them. Among over 50,000 clones, about 92% were seen once, and the ten largest hold less than 0.3%. CDR1 SGHDT and CDR2 YYEEEE come from the germline V gene. This CDR3 comprises 16 residues. The V segment lost 1 base and the J segment 4 bases; nucleotides outside the gene matches: 9. This sequence was found in a female donor with multiple sclerosis, enrolled in a pregnancy study. This material consisted of CD4+ T cells from peripheral blood mononuclear cells, taken in the third trimester of pregnancy. The gene calls are TRBV5-6 and TRBJ1-2; 8 bases agree with TRBD1. The CDR3 region is CASSLRGDRGSYGYTF. The DNA for the CDR3 is TGTGCCAGCAGCTTGAGGGGAGACAGGGGAAGCTATGGCTACACCTTC. The full variable domain, completed using reference TRBV5-6 and TRBJ1-2, is DAGVTQSPTHLIKTRGQQVTLRCSPKSGHDTVSWYQQALGQGPQFIFQYYEEEERQRGNFPDRFSGHQFPNYSSELNVNALLLGDSALYLCASSLRGDRGSYGYTFGSGTRLTVV.